This T cell receptor (beta chain) came from a study of regulatory and conventional T cells in RAG deficiency. Repertoires were generated with immunoSEQ multiplex PCR, while TCRdb's copy carries only in-frame clones and drops some. This sample has some 30,000 clones, with over 75% found just once. The CDR3 loop spans 14 amino acids. Germline CDR1 is SNHLY and CDR2 is FYNNEI. V lost 2 bases to trimming and J lost 1 base, with 7 bases between them. The same specimen was also included in a second study, on regulatory T cells. From that report: Amplification used 52 TRBV primers and 13 TRBJ primers.

V usage is TRBV2 and J usage is TRBJ2-3, with unresolved D. Sequencing input: CD8+ T cells sorted from blood. The clonotype originates from a human donor in good health. CDR3 loop: CASSESGRTDTQYF. CDR3 coding DNA: TGTGCCAGCAGTGAAAGTGGCCGCACAGATACGCAGTATTTT.